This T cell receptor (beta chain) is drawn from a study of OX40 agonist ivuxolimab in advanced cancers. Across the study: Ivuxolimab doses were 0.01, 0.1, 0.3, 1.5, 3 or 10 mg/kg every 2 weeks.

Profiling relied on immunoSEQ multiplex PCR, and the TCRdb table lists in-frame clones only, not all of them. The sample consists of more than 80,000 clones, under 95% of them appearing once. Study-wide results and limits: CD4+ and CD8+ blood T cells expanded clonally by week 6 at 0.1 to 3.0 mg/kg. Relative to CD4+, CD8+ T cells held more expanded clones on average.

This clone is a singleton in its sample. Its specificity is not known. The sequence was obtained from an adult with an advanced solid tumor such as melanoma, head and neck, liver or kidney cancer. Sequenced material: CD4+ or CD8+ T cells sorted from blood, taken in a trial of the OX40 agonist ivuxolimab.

The CDR3 bases are TGTGCTAGTGGATACCGGGGGAGCTCCTACGAGCAGTACTTC. This codes for CASGYRGSSYEQYF. The chain carries TRBV12-5 and TRBJ2-7, with D possibly being TRBD2 (6 bases). The CDR3 extends over 14 amino acids. V was shortened by 6 bases and J by 0 bases, with 12 bases between the two germline ends. CDR1 and CDR2 from the germline V gene are LGHNT and FRNRAP.